The clone carrying this T cell receptor beta chain was observed a few times. Its specificity is unknown. The data originate from a study of response to subunit inactivated influenza vaccine. CDR3 length: 17 residues. Trimming shortened V by 3 bases and J by 2 bases, and 17 bases separated the two germline ends. Per germline, CDR1 SGDLS and CDR2 YYNGEE. TCRdb passed the RT-PCR reads through MiXCR, listing each CDR3 protein once. The sample has 300,000 to 350,000 distinct CDR3 sequences; 20% to 25% are singletons. Study-level points and caveats: Few additional T cells are recruited per seasonal influenza vaccination, authors suggested.

This clonotype originated in a man in his fifties or sixties who received an inactivated influenza vaccine. V gene TRBV9 combines with J gene TRBJ1-4; no clear D. The sample here was PBMCs from blood, taken approximately 20 months after vaccination. The CDR3 coding sequence is TGTGCCAGCAGCGGTGGAGAGGGCGGAGTGACTAATGAAAAACTGTTTTTT. This codes for CASSGGEGGVTNEKLFF.